This entry lists 5 T cell receptor beta chains sequenced from one sample in a study of beta chain features in type 1 diabetes. The authors reverse transcribed all of the isolated RNA, so sequencing captured expressed TCRB transcripts. Clones were read by immunoSEQ multiplex PCR, and TCRdb kept only the in-frame ones, dropping some. The sample shows under 250,000 clones, 12% to 15% of them seen only once. The sample consisted of naive CD4+ T cells from blood. These receptors all come from a woman aged 40 to 50 in good health.

This clone was seen a handful of times. This sequence joins TRBV5-1 and TRBJ1-1, with D possibly being TRBD1 (6 bases). The CDR3 contains 16 residues. V lost 3 bases and J 1 base, leaving 16 bases between the germline ends. The germline gives CDR1 SGHRS, CDR2 YFSETQ. The CDR3: CASSSPTGLENTEAFF. CDR3 DNA sequence: TGCGCCAGCAGCTCACCCACAGGGTTGGAGAACACTGAAGCTTTCTTT.

Here the CDR3 reads CASSLTDRNIQYF. The DNA for the CDR3 is TGTGCCAGCAGCTTAACAGACAGAAACATTCAGTACTTC. The rearrangement links TRBV7-2 to TRBJ2-4; TRBD1 is a possible D gene (5 bases). CDR3 size: 13 residues. Trimming took off 2 bases at V and 6 bases at J, with 8 bases between the two ends. CDR1 and CDR2 (germline): SGHTA, FQGNSA.

The V and J genes are TRBV7-2 and TRBJ1-5; maybe TRBD1 (6 bases). Germline values: CDR1 SGHTA, CDR2 FQGNSA. This CDR3 contains 12 residues. Trimming cost V 5 bases and J 7 bases, with 9 bases left between them. For the CDR3, the DNA is TGTGCCAGCAGCCTTGACAGGCAGCCCCAGCATTTT. Residues: CASSLDRQPQHF.

The gene calls are TRBV5-4 and TRBJ1-1; unclear D gene. Between the trimmed V and J ends, which lost 4 bases and 1 base, there was a span of 8 bases. There are 13 residues in the CDR3. Germline V CDR1 and CDR2: SGHNT, YYREEE (reference sequence). CDR3 residues: CASSRHQNTEAFF. CDR3 coding DNA: TGTGCCAGCAGCCGACACCAGAACACTGAAGCTTTCTTT.

This clone was counted only a few times. The CDR3 sequence is CASSLGDRGRYTEAFF. CDR3 sequence (DNA): TGTGCCAGCAGCTTGGGGGACAGGGGCCGATACACTGAAGCTTTCTTT. V gene TRBV5-6 combines with J gene TRBJ1-1, with 10 bases identical to TRBD1. The CDR3 has 16 residues. V was clipped by 0 bases and J by 3 bases; unmatched bases: 5. Per the germline V gene, CDR1 is SGHDT and CDR2 is YYEEEE.